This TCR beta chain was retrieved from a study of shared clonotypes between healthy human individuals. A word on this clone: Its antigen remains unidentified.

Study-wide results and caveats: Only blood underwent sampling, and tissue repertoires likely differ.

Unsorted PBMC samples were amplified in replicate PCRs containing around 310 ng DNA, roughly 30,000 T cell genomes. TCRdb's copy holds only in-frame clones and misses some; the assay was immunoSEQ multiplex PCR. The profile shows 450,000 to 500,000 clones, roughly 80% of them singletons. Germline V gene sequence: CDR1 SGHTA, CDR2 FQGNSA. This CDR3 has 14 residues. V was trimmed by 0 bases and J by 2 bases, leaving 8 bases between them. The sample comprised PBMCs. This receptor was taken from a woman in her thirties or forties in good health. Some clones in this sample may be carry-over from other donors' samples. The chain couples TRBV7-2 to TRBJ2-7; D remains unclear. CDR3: CASSLAGYPYEQYF. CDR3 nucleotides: TGTGCCAGCAGCTTAGCGGGGTACCCCTACGAGCAGTACTTC.